The 16 T cell receptor beta chains below were found in one sample sequenced in a study of blood T cell repertoires in COVID-19 (dated by TCRdb to about 2020). Library creation used the immunoSEQ multiplex PCR assay. TCRdb mirrors the immuneACCESS table, restricted to in-frame sequences. Some clones are absent from its copies; in checked studies, under half trace to an unresolved V gene, and the reason for the others is unknown. The sample table holds 230,000 or so clones, of which approximately 89% were seen once. Roughly 4.5% of the sample goes to the ten largest clones. Sequencing was performed on peripheral blood. The receptors were sampled from a woman in her thirties or forties who had recovered from COVID-19.

The chain uses TRBV24-1 and TRBJ2-3; D not resolved. From germline, CDR1 is KGHDR and CDR2 SFDVKD. The length of the CDR3 is 14 residues. Trimming took off 3 bases at V and 1 base at J, with 7 bases between the two ends. CDR3 amino acids: CATSDPRGTDTQYF. The CDR3 DNA follows: TGTGCCACCAGTGATCCTAGAGGCACAGATACGCAGTATTTT.

CDR3 nucleotide sequence: TGTGCCAGCAGTCTGACTCCCCAGCCCCAGCATTTT. This sequence encodes CASSLTPQPQHF. The rearrangement uses TRBV2 and TRBJ1-5; D is ambiguous. The CDR3 runs to 12 residues. V shed 5 bases and J shed 7 bases, with 9 bases lying between them. The germline V gene has CDR1 SNHLY and CDR2 FYNNEI.

This chain connects TRBV9 to TRBJ2-1, with 12 bases that match TRBD2. V was clipped by 3 bases and J by 9 bases; unmatched bases: 7. Per germline, CDR1 SGDLS and CDR2 YYNGEE. This CDR3 region has 15 residues. CDR3 coding DNA: TGTGCCAGCAGCGGCTGGACTAGCGGGGAGGGTGAGCAGTTCTTC. This codes for CASSGWTSGEGEQFF.

The rearrangement links TRBV7-2 to TRBJ2-1, with a tentative D call TRBD2 (7 bases). CDR1 SGHTA and CDR2 FQGNSA come from the germline V gene. Trimming cost V 1 base and J 6 bases, with 16 bases left between them. The CDR3 extends over 16 amino acids. CDR3 in DNA: TGTGCCAGCAGCTTAGGGGGGGGCCCCCATATCAATGAGCAGTTCTTC. Its translation: CASSLGGGPHINEQFF. The whole variable domain, remainder taken from reference TRBV7-2 and TRBJ2-1, is GAGVSQSPSNKVTEKGKDVELRCDPISGHTALYWYRQSLGQGLEFLIYFQGNSAPDKSGLPSDRFSAERTGGSVSTLTIQRTQQEDSAVYLCASSLGGGPHINEQFFGPGTRLTVL.

The chain carries TRBV27 and TRBJ2-7; tentatively, D is TRBD2 (6 bases). CDR1 is MNHEY and CDR2 is SMNVEV in the germline V gene (reference sequence). Trimming cost V 3 bases and J 2 bases, with 14 bases left between them. The CDR3 contains 15 residues. CDR3 bases: TGTGCCAGCAGTTTGGCGGGGATGGCACCCTACGAGCAGTACTTC. This codes for CASSLAGMAPYEQYF.

The sample holds a few counts of this clone. The V gene is TRBV5-4, the J gene TRBJ2-5, with 9 bases aligning to TRBD1. CDR3 length equals 14 residues. Germline trimming cut 4 bases from V and 6 bases from J; bases unmatched to any gene: 7. The germline V gene has CDR1 SGHNT and CDR2 YYREEE (reference sequence). The CDR3 sequence is CASSPWDREKTQYF. CDR3 nucleotide sequence: TGTGCCAGCAGCCCGTGGGACAGGGAAAAGACCCAGTACTTC.

V and J are TRBV19 and TRBJ2-2; no clear D. The CDR3 contains 10 residues. Trimming pared 6 bases from V and 6 bases from J, leaving 2 bases between. Germline V gene sequence: CDR1 LNHDA, CDR2 SQIVND (reference sequence). The CDR3 DNA follows: TGTGCCAGTAGCTCCGGGGAGCTGTTTTTT. Its translation: CASSSGELFF.

DNA of the CDR3: TGTGCCAGCAGTTACTCTAGGGACACTATCCCTGGCTACACCTTC. Residues: CASSYSRDTIPGYTF. V and J are TRBV6-5 and TRBJ1-2, with D perhaps matching TRBD1 (6 bases). This CDR3 region has 15 residues. With 0 bases removed from V and 7 bases from J, the gap between germline ends came to 15 bases. Germline V gene lookup returns CDR1 MNHEY and CDR2 SVGAGI.

This chain uses TRBV7-9 with TRBJ1-1, with unresolved D. This CDR3 contains 16 residues. The ends were cut back, 2 bases at V and 1 base at J, with 14 bases in the middle. Germline V CDR1 and CDR2: SEHNR, FQNEAQ (reference sequence). The CDR3 DNA sequence: TGTGCCAGCAGCTTATATCGGGGAGATCGGAACACTGAAGCTTTCTTT. This gives the protein CASSLYRGDRNTEAFF.

This chain uses TRBV4-1 with TRBJ1-5; TRBD1 might be the D (5 bases). Looked up from germline, CDR1 is MGHRA and CDR2 is YSYEKL. The CDR3 is 15 amino acids. Trimming cost V 0 bases and J 7 bases, with 13 bases left between them. The CDR3 DNA reads as TGCGCCAGCAGCCAAGAGGCAAGGGGTTGGCAGCCCCAGCATTTT. This codes for CASSQEARGWQPQHF.

This chain links TRBV9 with TRBJ2-3; tentatively, D is TRBD2 (5 bases). The length of the CDR3 is 14 residues. Trimming took off 3 bases at V and 3 bases at J, with 11 bases between the two ends. Germline lookup yields CDR1 SGDLS and CDR2 YYNGEE. This chain's CDR3 is CASSGILGTDTQYF. The DNA for the CDR3 is TGTGCCAGCAGCGGAATACTAGGAACAGATACGCAGTATTTT.

This chain uses TRBV5-4 with TRBJ1-1; 8 bases align to TRBD1. The CDR3 has 13 residues. V dropped 5 bases and J dropped 3; count of bases not matched to a gene: 3. CDR1 and CDR2 (germline): SGHNT, YYREEE (reference sequence). CDR3 sequence (DNA): TGTGCCAGCAGGCAGGGGGCTCACACTGAAGCTTTCTTT. It translates to CASRQGAHTEAFF.

The chain has TRBV2 and TRBJ2-5, with 8 bases matching TRBD2. This CDR3 contains 14 residues. Germline lookup yields CDR1 SNHLY and CDR2 FYNNEI. After removal of 5 bases from V and 5 bases from J, the junction contained 7 bases not matched to a gene. For the CDR3, the DNA is TGTGCCAGCAGTTTAGGAGCGGGAGTTGAGACCCAGTACTTC. Its protein is CASSLGAGVETQYF. The full variable domain, its missing parts supplied by reference TRBV2 and TRBJ2-5, is EPEVTQTPSHQVTQMGQEVILRCVPISNHLYFYWYRQILGQKVEFLVSFYNNEISEKSEIFDDQFSVERPDGSNFTLKIRSTKLEDSAMYFCASSLGAGVETQYFGPGTRLLVL.

The rearrangement uses TRBV7-2 and TRBJ2-2; TRBD2 agrees at 9 bases. V was clipped by 0 bases and J by 0 bases; unmatched bases: 2. Per the germline V gene, CDR1 is SGHTA and CDR2 is FQGNSA. This CDR3 has 17 amino acids. The CDR3 here is CASSLAAGGPNTGELFF. CDR3 DNA: TGTGCCAGCAGCTTAGCGGCGGGAGGGCCGAACACCGGGGAGCTGTTTTTT.

The chain is built from TRBV7-9 and TRBJ2-5; the match to TRBD1 covers 10 bases. V lost 4 bases and J lost 4; bases outside the gene matches: 6. CDR1 is SEHNR and CDR2 is FQNEAQ in the germline V gene (reference sequence). The CDR3 covers 15 residues. In nucleotides, the CDR3 is TGTGCCAGCAGCTATGGGACAGGGGTCCCAGAGACCCAGTACTTC. Translating it yields CASSYGTGVPETQYF.

The chain combines TRBV6-5 with TRBJ2-7; 12 bases agree with TRBD2. Germline trimming cut 5 bases from V and 5 bases from J; bases unmatched to any gene: 7. CDR3 length: 15 residues. CDR1 and CDR2 (germline): MNHEY, SVGAGI. The CDR3 here is CASSMTSGGPDEQYF. The CDR3 nucleotides read TGTGCCAGCAGTATGACTAGCGGGGGCCCCGACGAGCAGTACTTC.